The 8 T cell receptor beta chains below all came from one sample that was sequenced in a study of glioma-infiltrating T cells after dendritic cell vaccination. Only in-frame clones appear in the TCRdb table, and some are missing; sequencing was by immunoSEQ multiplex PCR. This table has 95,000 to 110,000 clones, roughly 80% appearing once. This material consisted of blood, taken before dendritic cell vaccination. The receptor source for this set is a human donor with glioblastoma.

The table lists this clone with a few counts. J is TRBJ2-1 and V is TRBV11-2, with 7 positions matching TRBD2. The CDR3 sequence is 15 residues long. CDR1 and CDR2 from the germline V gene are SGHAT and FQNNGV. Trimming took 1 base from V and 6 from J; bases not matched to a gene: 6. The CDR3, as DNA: TGTGCCAGCAGCTTAGTATGGACTAGAGCCAATGAGCAGTTCTTC. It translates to CASSLVWTRANEQFF.

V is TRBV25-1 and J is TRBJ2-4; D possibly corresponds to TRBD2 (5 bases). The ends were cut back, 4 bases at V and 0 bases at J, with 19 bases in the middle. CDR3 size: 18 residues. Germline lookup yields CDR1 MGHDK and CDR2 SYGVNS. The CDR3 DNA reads TGTGCCAGCAGTGTCAACATGACGGGGATACTAGCCAAAAACATTCAGTACTTC. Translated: CASSVNMTGILAKNIQYF.

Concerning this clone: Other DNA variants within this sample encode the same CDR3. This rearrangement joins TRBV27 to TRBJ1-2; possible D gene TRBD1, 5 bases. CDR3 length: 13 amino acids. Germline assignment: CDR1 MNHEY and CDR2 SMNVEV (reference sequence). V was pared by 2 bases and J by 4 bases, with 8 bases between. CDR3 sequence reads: CASSLQGSYGYTF. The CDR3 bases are TGTGCCAGCAGTTTACAGGGTTCCTATGGCTACACCTTC.

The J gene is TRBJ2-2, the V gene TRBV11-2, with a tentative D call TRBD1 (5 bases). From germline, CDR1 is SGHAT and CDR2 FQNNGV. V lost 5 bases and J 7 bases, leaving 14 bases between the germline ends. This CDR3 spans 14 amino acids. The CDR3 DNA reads TGTGCCAGCAGCCCAAGGACAAGAGGCGGGGAGCTGTTTTTT. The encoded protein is CASSPRTRGGELFF.

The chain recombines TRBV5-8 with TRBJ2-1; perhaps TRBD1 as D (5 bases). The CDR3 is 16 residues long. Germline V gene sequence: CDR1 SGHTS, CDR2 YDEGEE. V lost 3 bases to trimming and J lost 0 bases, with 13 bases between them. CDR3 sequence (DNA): TGTGCCAGCAGCTCCAGCTACAGGAGCTCCTACAATGAGCAGTTCTTC. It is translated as CASSSSYRSSYNEQFF.

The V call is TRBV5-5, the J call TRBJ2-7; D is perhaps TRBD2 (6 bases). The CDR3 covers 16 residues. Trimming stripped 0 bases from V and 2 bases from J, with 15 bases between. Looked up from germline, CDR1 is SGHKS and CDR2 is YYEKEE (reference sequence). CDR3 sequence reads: CASSLGASADPYEQYF. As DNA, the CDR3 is TGTGCCAGCAGCTTGGGGGCTAGCGCAGATCCCTACGAGCAGTACTTC.

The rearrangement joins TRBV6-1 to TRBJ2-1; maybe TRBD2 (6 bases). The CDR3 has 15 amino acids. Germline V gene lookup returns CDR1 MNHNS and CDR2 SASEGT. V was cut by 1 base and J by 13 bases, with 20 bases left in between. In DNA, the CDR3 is TGTGCCAGCAGTGAAGTAGGTCGTGACGGGGGAGCCCAGTTCTTC. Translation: CASSEVGRDGGAQFF.

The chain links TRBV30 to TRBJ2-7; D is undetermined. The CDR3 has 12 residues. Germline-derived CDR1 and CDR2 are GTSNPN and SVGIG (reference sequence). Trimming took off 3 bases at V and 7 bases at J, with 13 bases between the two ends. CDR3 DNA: TGTGCCTGGAGCCCCGGCGGTAAAGAGCAGTACTTC. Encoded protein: CAWSPGGKEQYF.